This T cell receptor beta chain was captured by sequencing in a study of T cell responses to AZD1222 COVID-19 vaccine. Study-level information: Second-dose groups at about 4 or about 12 weeks were pooled.

Some clones are missing from TCRdb's copy, which holds only in-frame ones; the method was immunoSEQ multiplex PCR. The sample holds 140,000 to 150,000 clones, about 93% seen once. Germline CDR1 reads SGHVS; CDR2 reads FNYEAQ. V was pared by 3 bases and J by 7 bases, with 9 bases between. This CDR3 region has 13 residues. Findings and limits, study-wide: Spike-specific TCR breadth and depth rose after two AZD1222 doses. Donors were chiefly white British, with a greater number of females, and clonal diversity was perhaps underestimated.

This clone appeared once. Its antigen is not identified. The source material was peripheral blood, sampled on day 0 of AZD1222 vaccination. This clonotype originated in an adult in good health. The rearrangement links TRBV7-6 to TRBJ2-2, with D maybe TRBD1 (6 bases). The chain's CDR3 is CASSFNRVGELFF. Written as DNA, the CDR3 is TGTGCCAGCAGCTTTAACAGGGTCGGGGAGCTGTTTTTT.